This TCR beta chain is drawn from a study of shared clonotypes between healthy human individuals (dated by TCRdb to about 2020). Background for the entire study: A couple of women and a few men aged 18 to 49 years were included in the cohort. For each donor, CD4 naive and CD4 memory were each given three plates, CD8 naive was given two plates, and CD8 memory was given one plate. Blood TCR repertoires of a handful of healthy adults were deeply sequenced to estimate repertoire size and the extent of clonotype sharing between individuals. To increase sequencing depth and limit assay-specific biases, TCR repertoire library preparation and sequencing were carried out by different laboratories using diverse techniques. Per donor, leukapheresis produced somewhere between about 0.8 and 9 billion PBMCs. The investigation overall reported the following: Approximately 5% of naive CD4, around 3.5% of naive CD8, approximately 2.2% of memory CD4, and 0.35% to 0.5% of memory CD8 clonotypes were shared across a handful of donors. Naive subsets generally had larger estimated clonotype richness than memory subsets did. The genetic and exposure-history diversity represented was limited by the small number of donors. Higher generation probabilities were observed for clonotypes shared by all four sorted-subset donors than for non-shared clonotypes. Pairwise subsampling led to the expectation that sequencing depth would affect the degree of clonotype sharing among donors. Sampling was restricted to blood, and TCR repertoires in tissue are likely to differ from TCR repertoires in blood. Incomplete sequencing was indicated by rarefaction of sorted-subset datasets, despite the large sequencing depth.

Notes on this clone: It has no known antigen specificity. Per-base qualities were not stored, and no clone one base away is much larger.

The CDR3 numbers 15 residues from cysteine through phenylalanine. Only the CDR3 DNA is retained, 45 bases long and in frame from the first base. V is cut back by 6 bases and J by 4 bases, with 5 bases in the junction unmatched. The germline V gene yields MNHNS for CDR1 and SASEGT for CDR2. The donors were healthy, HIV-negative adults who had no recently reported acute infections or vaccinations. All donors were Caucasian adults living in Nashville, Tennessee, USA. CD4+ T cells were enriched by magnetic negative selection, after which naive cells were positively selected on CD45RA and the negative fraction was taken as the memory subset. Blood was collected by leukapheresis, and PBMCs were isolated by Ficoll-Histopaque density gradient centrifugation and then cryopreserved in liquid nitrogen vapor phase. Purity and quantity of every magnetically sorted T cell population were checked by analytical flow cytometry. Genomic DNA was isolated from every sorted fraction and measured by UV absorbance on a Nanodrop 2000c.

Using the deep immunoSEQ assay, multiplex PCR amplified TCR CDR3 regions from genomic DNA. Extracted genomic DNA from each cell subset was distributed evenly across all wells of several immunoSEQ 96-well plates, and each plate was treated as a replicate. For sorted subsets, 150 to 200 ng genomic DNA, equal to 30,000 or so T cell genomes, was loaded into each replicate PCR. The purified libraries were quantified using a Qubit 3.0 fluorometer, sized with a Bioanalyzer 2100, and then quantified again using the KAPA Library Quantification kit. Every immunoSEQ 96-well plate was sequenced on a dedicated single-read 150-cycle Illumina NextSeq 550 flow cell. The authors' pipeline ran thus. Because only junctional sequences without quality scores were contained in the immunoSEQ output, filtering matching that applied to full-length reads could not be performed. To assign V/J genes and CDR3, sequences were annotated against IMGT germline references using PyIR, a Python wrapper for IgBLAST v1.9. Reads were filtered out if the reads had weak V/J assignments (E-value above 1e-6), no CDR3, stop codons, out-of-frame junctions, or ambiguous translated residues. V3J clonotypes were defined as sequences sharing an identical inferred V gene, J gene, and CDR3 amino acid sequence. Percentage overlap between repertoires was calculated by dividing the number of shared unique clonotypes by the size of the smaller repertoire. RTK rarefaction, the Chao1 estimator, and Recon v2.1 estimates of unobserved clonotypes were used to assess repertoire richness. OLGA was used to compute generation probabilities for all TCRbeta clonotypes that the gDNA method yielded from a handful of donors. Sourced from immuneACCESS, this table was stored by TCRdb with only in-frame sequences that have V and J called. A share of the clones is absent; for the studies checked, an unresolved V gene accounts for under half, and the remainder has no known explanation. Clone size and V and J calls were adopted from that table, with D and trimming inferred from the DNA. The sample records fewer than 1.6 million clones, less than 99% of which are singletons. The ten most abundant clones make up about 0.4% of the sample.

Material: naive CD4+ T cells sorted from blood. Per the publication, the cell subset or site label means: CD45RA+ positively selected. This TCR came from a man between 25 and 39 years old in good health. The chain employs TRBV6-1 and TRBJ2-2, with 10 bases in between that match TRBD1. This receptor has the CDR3 CASSPGTGVTGELFF. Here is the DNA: TGTGCCAGCAGCCCCGGGACAGGGGTCACCGGGGAGCTGTTTTTT.